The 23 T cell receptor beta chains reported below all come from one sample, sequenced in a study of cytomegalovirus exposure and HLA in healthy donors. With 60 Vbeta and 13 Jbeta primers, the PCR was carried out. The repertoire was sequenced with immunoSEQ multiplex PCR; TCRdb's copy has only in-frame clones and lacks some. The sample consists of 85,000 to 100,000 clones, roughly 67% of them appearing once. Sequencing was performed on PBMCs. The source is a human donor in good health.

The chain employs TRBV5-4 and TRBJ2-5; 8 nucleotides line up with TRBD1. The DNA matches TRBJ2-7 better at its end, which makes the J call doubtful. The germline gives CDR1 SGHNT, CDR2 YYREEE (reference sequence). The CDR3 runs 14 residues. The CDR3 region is CATRNRGTLYEQYF. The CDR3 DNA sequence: TGTGCCACCAGGAACAGGGGGACTCTCTACGAGCAGTACTTC.

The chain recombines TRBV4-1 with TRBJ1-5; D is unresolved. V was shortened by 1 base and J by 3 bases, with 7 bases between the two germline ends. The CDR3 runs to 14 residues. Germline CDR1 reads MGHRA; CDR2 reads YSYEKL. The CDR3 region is CASSQAENNQPQHF. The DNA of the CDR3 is TGCGCCAGCAGCCAAGCCGAGAACAATCAGCCCCAGCATTTT.

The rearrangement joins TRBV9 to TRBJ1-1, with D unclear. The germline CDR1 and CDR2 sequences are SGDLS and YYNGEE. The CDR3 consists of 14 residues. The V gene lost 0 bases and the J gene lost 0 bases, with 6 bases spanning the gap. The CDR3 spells CASSVAAMNTEAFF. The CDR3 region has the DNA TGTGCCAGCAGCGTAGCAGCGATGAACACTGAAGCTTTCTTT. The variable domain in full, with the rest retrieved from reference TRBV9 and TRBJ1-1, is DSGVTQTPKHLITATGQRVTLRCSPRSGDLSVYWYQQSLDQGLQFLIQYYNGEERAKGNILERFSAQQFPDLHSELNLSSLELGDSALYFCASSVAAMNTEAFFGQGTRLTVV.

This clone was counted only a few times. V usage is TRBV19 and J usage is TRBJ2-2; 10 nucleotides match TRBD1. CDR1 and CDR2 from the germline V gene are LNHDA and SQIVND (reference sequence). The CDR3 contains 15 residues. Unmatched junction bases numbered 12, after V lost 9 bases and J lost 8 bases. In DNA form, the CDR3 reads TGTGCCAGCAGTTGGGGACAGGGGAAGTCGGGGGAGCTGTTTTTT. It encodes CASSWGQGKSGELFF.

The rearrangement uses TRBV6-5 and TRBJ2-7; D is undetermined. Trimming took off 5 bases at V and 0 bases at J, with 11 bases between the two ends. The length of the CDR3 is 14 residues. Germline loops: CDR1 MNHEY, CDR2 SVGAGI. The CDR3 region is CASSRRQDSYEQYF. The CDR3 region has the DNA TGTGCCAGCAGTCGCCGACAAGACTCCTACGAGCAGTACTTC.

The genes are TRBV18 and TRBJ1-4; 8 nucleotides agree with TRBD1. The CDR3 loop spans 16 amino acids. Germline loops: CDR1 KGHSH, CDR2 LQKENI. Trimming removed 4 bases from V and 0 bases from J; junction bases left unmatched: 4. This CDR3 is CASSLGQGATNEKLFF. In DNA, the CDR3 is TGTGCCAGCTCACTCGGACAGGGTGCAACTAATGAAAAACTGTTTTTT.

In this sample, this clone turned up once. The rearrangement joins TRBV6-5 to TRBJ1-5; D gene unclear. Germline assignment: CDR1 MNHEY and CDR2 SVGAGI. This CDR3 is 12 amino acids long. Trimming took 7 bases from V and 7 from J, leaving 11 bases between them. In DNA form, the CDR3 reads TGTGCCAGCACCGTGTGGGCCCAGCCCCAGCATTTT. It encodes CASTVWAQPQHF.

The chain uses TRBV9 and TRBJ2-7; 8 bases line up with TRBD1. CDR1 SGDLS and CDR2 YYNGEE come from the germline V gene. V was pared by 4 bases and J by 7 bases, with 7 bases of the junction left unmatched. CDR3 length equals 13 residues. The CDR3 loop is CASSSGQGGEQYF. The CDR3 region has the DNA TGTGCCAGCAGCTCAGGACAGGGAGGTGAGCAGTACTTC.

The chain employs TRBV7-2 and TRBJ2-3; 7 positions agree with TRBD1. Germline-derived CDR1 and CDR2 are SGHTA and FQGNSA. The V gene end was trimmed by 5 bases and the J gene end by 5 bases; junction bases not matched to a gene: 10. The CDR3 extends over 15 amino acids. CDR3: CASSPQIGGIDTQYF. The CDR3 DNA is TGTGCCAGCAGCCCCCAAATAGGGGGCATAGATACGCAGTATTTT. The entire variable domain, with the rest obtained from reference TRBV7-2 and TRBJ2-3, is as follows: GAGVSQSPSNKVTEKGKDVELRCDPISGHTALYWYRQSLGQGLEFLIYFQGNSAPDKSGLPSDRFSAERTGGSVSTLTIQRTQQEDSAVYLCASSPQIGGIDTQYFGPGTRLTVL.

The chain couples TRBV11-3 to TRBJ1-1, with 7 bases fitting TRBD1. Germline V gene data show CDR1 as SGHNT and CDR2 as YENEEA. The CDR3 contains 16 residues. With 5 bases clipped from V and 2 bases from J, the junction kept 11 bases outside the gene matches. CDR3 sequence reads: CASSRRVGQENTEAFF. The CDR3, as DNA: TGTGCCAGCAGCCGACGGGTAGGACAGGAAAACACTGAAGCTTTCTTT.

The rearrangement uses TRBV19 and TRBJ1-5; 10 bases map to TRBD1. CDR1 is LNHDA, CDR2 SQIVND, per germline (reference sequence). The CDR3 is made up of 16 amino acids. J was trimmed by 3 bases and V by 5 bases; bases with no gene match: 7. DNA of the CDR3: TGTGCCAGTAGTGGGCCGGGACAGGGGTTCAATCAGCCCCAGCATTTT. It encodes CASSGPGQGFNQPQHF. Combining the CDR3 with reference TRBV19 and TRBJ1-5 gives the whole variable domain DGGITQSPKYLFRKEGQNVTLSCEQNLNHDAMYWYRQDPGQGLRLIYYSQIVNDFQKGDIAEGYSVSREKKESFPLTVTSAQKNPTAFYLCASSGPGQGFNQPQHFGDGTRLSIL.

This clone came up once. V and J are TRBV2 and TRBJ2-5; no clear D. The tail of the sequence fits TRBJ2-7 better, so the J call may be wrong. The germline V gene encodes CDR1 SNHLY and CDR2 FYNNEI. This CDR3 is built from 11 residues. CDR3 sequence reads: CASSGPYEQYF. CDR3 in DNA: TGTGCCAGCAGTGGCCCTTACGAGCAGTACTTC.

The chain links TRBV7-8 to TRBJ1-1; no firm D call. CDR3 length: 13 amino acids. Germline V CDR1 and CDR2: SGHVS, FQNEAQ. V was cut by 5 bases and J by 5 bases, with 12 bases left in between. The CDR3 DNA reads TGTGCCAGCAGCAGAGAGCCGAGTACTGAAGCTTTCTTT. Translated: CASSREPSTEAFF.

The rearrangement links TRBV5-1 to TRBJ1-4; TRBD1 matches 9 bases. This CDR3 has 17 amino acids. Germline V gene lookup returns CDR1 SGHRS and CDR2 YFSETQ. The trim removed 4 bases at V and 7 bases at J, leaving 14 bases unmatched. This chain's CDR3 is CASSPGQGMVEGEKLFF. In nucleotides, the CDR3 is TGCGCCAGCAGCCCGGGACAGGGCATGGTTGAAGGTGAAAAACTGTTTTTT.

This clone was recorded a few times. For the CDR3, the DNA is TGTGCCAGCAGCCTGGACAGGTGGAAGACTGAAGCTTTCTTT. Translating gives CASSLDRWKTEAFF. The rearrangement uses TRBV7-3 and TRBJ1-1; 7 bases line up with TRBD1. The CDR3 spans 14 residues. V gave up 5 bases and J gave up 5 bases; unmatched junction bases: 8. The germline gives CDR1 SGHTA, CDR2 FQGTGA.

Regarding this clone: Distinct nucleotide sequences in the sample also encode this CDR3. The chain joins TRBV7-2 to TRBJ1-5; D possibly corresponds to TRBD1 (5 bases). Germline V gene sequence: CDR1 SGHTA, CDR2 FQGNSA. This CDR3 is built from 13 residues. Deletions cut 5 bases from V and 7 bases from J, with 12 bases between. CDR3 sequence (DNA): TGTGCCAGCAGCCTAACCGGGGGGCAGCCCCAGCATTTT. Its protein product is CASSLTGGQPQHF.

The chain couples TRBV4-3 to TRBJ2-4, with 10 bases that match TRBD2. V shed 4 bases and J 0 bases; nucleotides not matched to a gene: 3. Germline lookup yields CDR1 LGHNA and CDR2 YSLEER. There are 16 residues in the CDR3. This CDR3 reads CASSLSSGGAKNIQYF. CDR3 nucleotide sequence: TGCGCCAGCAGCCTCTCTAGCGGGGGAGCCAAAAACATTCAGTACTTC.

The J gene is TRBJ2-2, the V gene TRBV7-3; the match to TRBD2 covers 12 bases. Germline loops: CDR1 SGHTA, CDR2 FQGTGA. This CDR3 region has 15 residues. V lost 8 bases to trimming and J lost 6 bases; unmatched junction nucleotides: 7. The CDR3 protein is CASSSSGGASGELFF. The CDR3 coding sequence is TGTGCCAGCTCTTCTAGCGGGGGGGCCTCCGGGGAGCTGTTTTTT.

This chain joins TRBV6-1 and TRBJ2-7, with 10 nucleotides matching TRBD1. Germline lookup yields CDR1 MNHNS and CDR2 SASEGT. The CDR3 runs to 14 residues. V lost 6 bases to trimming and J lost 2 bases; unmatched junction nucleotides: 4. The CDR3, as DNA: TGTGCCAGCAGCGACAGGGGGCAGGCCTACGAGCAGTACTTC. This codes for CASSDRGQAYEQYF.

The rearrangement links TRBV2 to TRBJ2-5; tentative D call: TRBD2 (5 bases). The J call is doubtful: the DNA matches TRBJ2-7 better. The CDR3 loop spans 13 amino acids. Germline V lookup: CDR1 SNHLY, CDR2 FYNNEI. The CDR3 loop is CASSEAPGYEQYF. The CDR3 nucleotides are TGTGCCAGCAGTGAAGCGCCGGGGTACGAGCAGTACTTC.

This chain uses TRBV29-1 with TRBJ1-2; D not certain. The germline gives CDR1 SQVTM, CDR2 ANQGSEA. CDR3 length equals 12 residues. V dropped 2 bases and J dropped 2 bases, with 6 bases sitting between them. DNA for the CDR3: TGCAGCGTTGAAAGCGGGAACTATGGCTACACCTTC. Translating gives CSVESGNYGYTF.

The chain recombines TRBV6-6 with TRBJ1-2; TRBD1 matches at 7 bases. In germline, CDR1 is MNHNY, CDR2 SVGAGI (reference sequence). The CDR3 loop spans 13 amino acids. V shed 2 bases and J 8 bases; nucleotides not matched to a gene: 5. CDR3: CASSYDRAGGYTF. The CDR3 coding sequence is TGTGCCAGCAGTTACGACAGGGCTGGAGGCTACACCTTC.

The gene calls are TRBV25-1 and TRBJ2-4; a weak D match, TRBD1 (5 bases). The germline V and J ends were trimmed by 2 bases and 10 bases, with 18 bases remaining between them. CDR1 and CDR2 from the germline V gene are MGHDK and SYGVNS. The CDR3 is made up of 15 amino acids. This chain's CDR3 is CASSERGAPPGIQYF. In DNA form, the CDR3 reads TGTGCCAGCAGTGAAAGGGGCGCGCCCCCGGGTATTCAGTACTTC.